A single sample is the source of the 10 T cell receptor beta chains below, sequenced in a study of T cell responses to AZD1222 COVID-19 vaccine. The table came from immunoSEQ multiplex PCR; TCRdb's copy has only in-frame clones and leaves some out. The repertoire has around 140,000 clones, approximately 88% of them found once; the top ten carry under 5.5%. The sample here was peripheral blood, taken 28 days after the second dose of the MenACWY control vaccine. The receptors were gathered from an adult who received the MenACWY meningococcal vaccine as a control.

The genes are TRBV6-6 and TRBJ1-5; the D gene is possibly TRBD1 (5 bases). The V end lost 4 bases, the J end lost 3 bases, and 13 bases lay between the germline ends. CDR1 is MNHNY and CDR2 is SVGAGI in the germline V gene (reference sequence). The CDR3 has 15 residues. This CDR3 reads CASSSQGFLNQPQHF. The DNA for the CDR3 is TGTGCCAGCAGTTCCCAGGGATTCCTCAATCAGCCCCAGCATTTT.

This clone was seen once. This chain joins TRBV5-4 and TRBJ2-3, with TRBD2 matching 8 bases. The CDR3 is made up of 16 amino acids. J lost 4 bases, V lost 0 bases, and 7 bases had no gene match. Germline V gene data show CDR1 as SGHNT and CDR2 as YYREEE (reference sequence). The CDR3 region is CASSLVAGAGADTQYF. The CDR3 DNA follows: TGTGCCAGCAGCTTGGTGGCGGGAGCGGGGGCAGATACGCAGTATTTT. Full variable domain (remainder filled in from reference TRBV5-4 and TRBJ2-3): ETGVTQSPTHLIKTRGQQVTLRCSSQSGHNTVSWYQQALGQGPQFIFQYYREEENGRGNFPPRFSGLQFPNYSSELNVNALELDDSALYLCASSLVAGAGADTQYFGPGTRLTVL.

The table lists this clone with a count of one. The gene calls are TRBV6-2 or TRBV6-3 and TRBJ2-4; 7 nucleotides align to TRBD1. Germline values: CDR1 MNHEY, CDR2 SVGEGT. CDR3 length: 16 residues. J gave up 8 bases and V 2 bases, and 12 bases lay outside the gene matches. CDR3: CASSYGRGLKGDIQYF. The CDR3 DNA reads TGTGCCAGCAGTTACGGAAGGGGGCTTAAGGGGGACATTCAGTACTTC.

This chain uses TRBV19 with TRBJ1-6, with 7 bases matching TRBD1. Germline CDR1 LNHDA, CDR2 SQIVND (reference sequence). The CDR3 covers 16 residues. The trim removed 6 bases at V and 8 bases at J, leaving 13 bases unmatched. The CDR3 loop is CASRKGSGQYHSPLHF. CDR3 nucleotide sequence: TGTGCCAGTAGGAAGGGTTCGGGACAGTACCATTCACCCCTCCACTTT.

The chain links TRBV3-1 (or the pseudogene TRBV3-2) to TRBJ2-3, with TRBD2 matching 11 bases. The germline V gene encodes CDR1 LGHDT and CDR2 YNNKEL (reference sequence). This CDR3 has 15 amino acids. J lost 6 bases, V lost 2 bases, and 4 bases had no gene match. CDR3 DNA sequence: TGTGCCAGCAGCCAAATAGCGGGAGGGCCGGATACGCAGTATTTT. Translated: CASSQIAGGPDTQYF.

The gene calls are TRBV7-3 and TRBJ2-2; 15 bases align to TRBD2. The CDR3 totals 17 residues. Germline loops: CDR1 SGHTA, CDR2 FQGTGA. Germline trimming cut 4 bases from V and 6 bases from J; bases unmatched to any gene: 6. The CDR3 reads CASSSGLAGGHAGELFF. For the CDR3, the DNA is TGTGCCAGCAGCTCCGGACTAGCGGGGGGGCACGCCGGGGAGCTGTTTTTT.

V and J are TRBV5-1 and TRBJ2-7, with TRBD2 matching 7 bases. This CDR3 comprises 16 residues. Germline CDR1 and CDR2: SGHRS and YFSETQ. The V and J ends lost 4 bases and 4 bases, in that order; junction bases with no gene match: 14. As DNA, the CDR3 is TGCGCCAGCAGCCTTCCCAGCGGGATGATGGAGTACGAGCAGTACTTC. Translating gives CASSLPSGMMEYEQYF.

The chain couples TRBV6-2 or TRBV6-3 to TRBJ1-2; 10 bases agree with TRBD1. The V and J ends lost 5 bases and 8 bases, in that order; junction bases with no gene match: 8. This CDR3 contains 14 residues. CDR1 MNHEY and CDR2 SVGEGT come from the germline V gene. This CDR3 is CASSPGQGVGGYTF. The CDR3 DNA reads as TGTGCCAGCAGTCCCGGACAGGGGGTCGGGGGCTACACCTTC.

The CDR3 reads CSASLWGNQPQHF. DNA for the CDR3: TGCAGTGCTAGTCTGTGGGGAAACCAGCCCCAGCATTTT. The chain couples TRBV20-1 to TRBJ1-5; the D is unclear. Trimming took off 3 bases at V and 7 bases at J, with 13 bases between the two ends. The CDR3 covers 13 residues. Germline loops: CDR1 DFQATT, CDR2 SNEGSKA (reference sequence).

This clone appeared a few times. This chain uses TRBV5-1 with TRBJ1-6; D unclear. The CDR3 is 17 residues long. V was trimmed by 0 bases and J by 0 bases, leaving 10 bases between them. Germline V lookup: CDR1 SGHRS, CDR2 YFSETQ. CDR3 in amino acids: CASSLGRAVSYNSPLHF. CDR3 nucleotide sequence: TGCGCCAGCAGCTTGGGTAGGGCTGTCTCCTATAATTCACCCCTCCACTTT.